These T cell receptor beta chains were read from a single sample in a study of blood T cell repertoires in COVID-19. TCRdb's copy holds only in-frame clones and misses some; the assay was immunoSEQ multiplex PCR. The sample lists under 150,000 clones; roughly 80% were seen once. Material: PBMCs or T cells enriched from blood (not recorded which). The source of these receptors is a woman aged 40 to 55 who had recovered from COVID-19. CDR3s include the opening cysteine and the closing phenylalanine or tryptophan. The D gene is left open where the match is weak. For some rows the clone size is stated as once, few or many, or as a class when expanded; others skip it.

j_call v_call clone_size d_call cdr3_nt cdr3_aa
TRBJ1-1 TRBV28 - - TGTGCCAGCAGCCCCTACCCGGTGAACACTGAAGCTTTCTTT CASSPYPVNTEAFF
TRBJ2-7 TRBV2 - TRBD1 TGTGCCAGCAGGAGGGACAGGGGGATGGACGAGCAGTACTTC CASRRDRGMDEQYF
TRBJ2-2 TRBV18 - TRBD1 TGTGCCAGCTCACCACTGGACAGGGGGCGTCCCGACACCGGGGAGCTGTTTTTT CASSPLDRGRPDTGELFF
TRBJ1-1 TRBV5-4 - TRBD1 TGTGCCAGCAGCTCCGCCGGGACAGTTGAAGCTTTCTTT CASSSAGTVEAFF
TRBJ1-2 TRBV3-1/TRBV3-2 - - TGTGCCAGCAGCCCCCCGACAGTTAATGACTATGGCTACACCTTC CASSPPTVNDYGYTF
TRBJ2-5 TRBV2 - TRBD2 TGTGCCAGCAGAACTAGCGGGCGACAAGAGACCCAGTACTTC CASRTSGRQETQYF
TRBJ1-1 TRBV5-3 - TRBD1 TGTGCCAGAAGCAGTCAGGGGGCCGCTGAAGCTTTCTTT CARSSQGAAEAFF
TRBJ2-3 TRBV11-3 - - TGTGCCAGCAGCTTCGGACAAAACAAAGGCGATACGCAGTATTTT CASSFGQNKGDTQYF
TRBJ2-1 TRBV4-1 few - TGCGCCAGCAGCCAACGGACTAAGGATTACAATGAGCAGTTCTTC CASSQRTKDYNEQFF
TRBJ1-4 TRBV6-4 - TRBD1 TGTGCCAGCAGTGACTCCGGGACAGGGGGCGAAAAACTGTTTTTT CASSDSGTGGEKLFF
TRBJ2-7 TRBV3-1/TRBV3-2 - - TGTGCCAGCAGCCGGGACACGTACTCCTACGAGCAGTACTTC CASSRDTYSYEQYF
TRBJ2-1 TRBV3-1/TRBV3-2 - TRBD2 TGTGCCAGCAGCCAAGCTAGCGGGGTGTGGGATGAGCAGTTCTTC CASSQASGVWDEQFF
TRBJ2-1 TRBV11-2 - - TGTGCCAGCAGCTTAGACAGGGGCCATGAGCAGTTCTTC CASSLDRGHEQFF
TRBJ2-7 TRBV2 - TRBD1 TGTGCCAGCAGTGACAACCCCGGCTGGGACAGGGCTACCTACGAGCAGTACTTC CASSDNPGWDRATYEQYF
TRBJ1-2 TRBV25-1 - TRBD1 TGTGCCAGCAGTGCCCCTTGGGGACAGGGGTATGGCTACACCTTC CASSAPWGQGYGYTF
TRBJ1-6 TRBV6-5 - TRBD1 TGTGCCAGCGGGGACAGAACTAATTCACCCCTCCACTTT CASGDRTNSPLHF
TRBJ2-2 TRBV9 - - TGTGCCAGCAGCGCGGACTCATGGACCGGGGAGCTGTTTTTT CASSADSWTGELFF
TRBJ1-2 TRBV9 - - TGTGCCAGCAGCGTAGTAGCAGGGGACTATGGCTACACCTTC CASSVVAGDYGYTF
TRBJ1-1 TRBV30 - - TGTGCCTGGAGTTTGACAGGTATGAACACTGAAGCTTTCTTT CAWSLTGMNTEAFF
TRBJ1-5 TRBV30 - TRBD1 TGTGCCTGGGGCAGGGGGCTCCGCCAGCCCCAGCATTTT CAWGRGLRQPQHF
TRBJ2-7 TRBV12-3/TRBV12-4 few - TGTGCCAGCAGTTTGGCGGCGAGCGAGCAGTACTTC CASSLAASEQYF
TRBJ2-1 TRBV5-1 - TRBD2 TGCGCCAGCAGCTTGGGACTAGCGGGCCACCCAAGAGAGTTCTTC CASSLGLAGHPREFF